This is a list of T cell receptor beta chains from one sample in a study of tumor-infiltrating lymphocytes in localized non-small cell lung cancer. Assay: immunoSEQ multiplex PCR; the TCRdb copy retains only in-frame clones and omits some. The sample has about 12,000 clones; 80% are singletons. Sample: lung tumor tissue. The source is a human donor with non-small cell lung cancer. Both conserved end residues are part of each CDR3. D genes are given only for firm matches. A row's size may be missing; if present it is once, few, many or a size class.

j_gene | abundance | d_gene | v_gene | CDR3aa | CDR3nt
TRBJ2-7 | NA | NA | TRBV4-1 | CASSQDRGRAGYEQYF | TGCGCCAGCAGCCAAGATAGGGGCAGGGCAGGCTACGAGCAGTACTTC
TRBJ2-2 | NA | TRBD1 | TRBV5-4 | CASSPQGTNTEELFF | TGTGCCAGCAGCCCACAGGGGACCAACACCGAGGAGCTGTTTTTT
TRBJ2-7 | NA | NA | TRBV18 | CASSPSGFYEQYF | TGTGCCAGCTCACCATCCGGATTCTACGAGCAGTACTTC
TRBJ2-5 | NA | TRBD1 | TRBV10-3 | CAISEPAGGQETQYF | TGTGCCATCAGTGAGCCCGCAGGGGGCCAGGAGACCCAGTACTTC
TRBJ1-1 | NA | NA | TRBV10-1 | CASSESKAGNTEAFF | TGCGCCAGCAGTGAGTCGAAGGCAGGGAACACTGAAGCTTTCTTT
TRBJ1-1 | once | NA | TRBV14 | CASSYWGPENTEAFF | TGTGCCAGCAGCTACTGGGGACCGGAGAACACTGAAGCTTTCTTT
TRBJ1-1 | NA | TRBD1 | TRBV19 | CASSITGGAGTEAFF | TGTGCCAGTAGTATAACAGGGGGCGCGGGGACTGAAGCTTTCTTT
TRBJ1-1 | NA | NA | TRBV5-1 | CASSPGGQAEAFF | TGCGCCAGCAGCCCCGGAGGGCAGGCTGAAGCTTTCTTT
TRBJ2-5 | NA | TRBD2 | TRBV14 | CASSLRTSGGARQETQYF | TGTGCCAGCAGCCTCCGGACTAGCGGGGGGGCCAGGCAAGAGACCCAGTACTTC
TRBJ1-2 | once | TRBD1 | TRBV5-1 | CASSENLGQDYGYTF | TGCGCCAGCAGCGAAAACCTGGGACAGGACTATGGCTACACCTTC
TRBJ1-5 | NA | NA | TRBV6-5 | CASSWRNNQPQHF | TGTGCCAGCAGTTGGAGGAACAATCAGCCCCAGCATTTT
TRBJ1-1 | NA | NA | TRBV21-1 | CASSNRDRGNTEAFF | TGTGCCAGCAGCAACAGGGACAGGGGGAACACTGAAGCTTTCTTT
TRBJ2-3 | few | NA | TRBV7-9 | CASEASGNTDTQYF | TGTGCCAGCGAGGCTTCAGGAAACACAGATACGCAGTATTTT
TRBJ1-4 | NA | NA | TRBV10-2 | CASSEGQINEKLFF | TGCGCCAGCAGTGAGGGACAGATTAATGAAAAACTGTTTTTT
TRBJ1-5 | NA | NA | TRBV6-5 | CASSYSMNRGEPQHF | TGTGCCAGCAGTTACTCGATGAACCGAGGAGAACCCCAGCATTTT
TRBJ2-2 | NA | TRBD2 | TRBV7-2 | CASSRSSGVGELFF | TGTGCCAGCAGCCGTTCTAGCGGAGTCGGGGAGCTGTTTTTT
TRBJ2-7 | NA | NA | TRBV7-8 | CASSLAVGSSYEQYF | TGTGCCAGCAGCTTAGCGGTAGGATCCTCCTACGAGCAGTACTTC
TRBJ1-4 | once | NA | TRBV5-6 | CASSPTPGYQEKLFF | TGTGCCAGCAGCCCAACCCCAGGGTATCAGGAAAAACTGTTTTTT
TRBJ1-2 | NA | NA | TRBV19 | CASGFLGYTF | TGTGCCAGTGGGTTCTTGGGCTACACCTTC
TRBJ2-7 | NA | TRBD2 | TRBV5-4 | CASSAKRGEPYEQYF | TGTGCCAGCAGCGCAAAGCGGGGGGAGCCGTACGAGCAGTACTTC
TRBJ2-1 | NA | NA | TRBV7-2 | CASSLQGSNYNEQFF | TGTGCCAGCAGCTTACAGGGGTCAAATTACAATGAGCAGTTCTTC
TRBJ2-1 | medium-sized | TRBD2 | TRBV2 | CASSEYWGGANEQFF | TGTGCCAGCAGTGAATATTGGGGGGGTGCGAATGAGCAGTTCTTC
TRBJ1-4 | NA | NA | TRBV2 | CASNPRQATNEKLFF | TGTGCCAGCAACCCTCGACAGGCAACTAATGAAAAACTGTTTTTT
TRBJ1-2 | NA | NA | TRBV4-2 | CASTAYSETTYGYTF | TGTGCCAGCACCGCTTACTCCGAGACCACCTATGGCTACACCTTC
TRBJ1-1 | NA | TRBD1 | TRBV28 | CASRGAGGTEAFF | TGTGCCAGCAGGGGGGCAGGGGGCACTGAAGCTTTCTTT
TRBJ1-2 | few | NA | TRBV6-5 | CASSYTAGTNYGYTF | TGTGCCAGCAGTTACACTGCGGGGACCAACTATGGCTACACCTTC
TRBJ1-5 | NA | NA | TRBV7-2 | CASSLEPGRGQPQHF | TGTGCCAGCAGCTTAGAGCCGGGGAGGGGCCAGCCCCAGCATTTT
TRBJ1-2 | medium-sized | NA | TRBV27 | CASSPGLPYGYTF | TGTGCCAGCAGTCCGGGCCTTCCATATGGCTACACCTTC
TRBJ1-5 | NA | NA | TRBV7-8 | CASRLGVQGNQPQHF | TGTGCCAGCAGGTTGGGTGTGCAGGGCAATCAGCCCCAGCATTTT